This TCR beta chain is from a study of a mutant IDH1 vaccine in newly diagnosed glioma. Across the whole study: Before enrollment, the patients had been treated with radiotherapy alone, temozolomide alone, or both together. Most of them had received both.

Time point: week 11, during vaccination. Each dose of the vaccine consisted of 300 ug of mutant IDH1 20-mer peptide, with topical imiquimod. Astrocytomas that were new, WHO grade 3 or 4, IDH1-mutant and ATRX-lost were present in the donors. CDR3 length: 14 residues. Germline loops: CDR1 SNHLY, CDR2 FYNNEI. Method: immunoSEQ multiplex PCR; TCRdb's copy keeps in-frame clones and lacks some. Of 60,000 or so clones listed, approximately 91% are singletons. Comment on this clone: Its antigen is unknown. At one of its ends the junction is not consistent with the germline gene, which may arise from a read error.

The chain links TRBV2 to TRBJ2-1; D gene uncertain. Sequencing was performed on PBMCs, taken from a glioma patient whose treatment included an IDH1 peptide vaccine. This TCR was recovered from a middle-aged man with glioma. The CDR3 is CASLGGSSYNGQFF. The CDR3 nucleotides are TGTGCCAGCTTGGGCGGAAGCTCCTACAATGGGCAGTTCTTC.